This TCR beta chain originates from a study of T-cell memory formation after mild COVID-19. Study information: TCR clusters were mostly confined to one donor each.

A single record per CDR3 protein comes from TCRdb applying MiXCR to the 5' RACE reads. The sample shows 580,000 or so distinct CDR3 sequences, 15% to 20% of them seen only once. Study-level results: The study found contracting CD4+ clones mainly in CM and EM and contracting CD8+ clones in EMRA. Day 15 to 85 contracting clones showed balanced CD4/CD8; day 15 to 37 expanders favored CD4+. Specificity for SARS-CoV-2 was not confirmed among the second-wave clones peaking on day 37.

A note on this clonotype: What it recognizes is unknown.

Losses at the gene ends were 5 bases for V and 2 bases for J; bases not matched to a gene: 9. This CDR3 has 17 residues. CDR1 SGHTA and CDR2 FQGTGA come from the germline V gene. The sequenced sample consisted of PBMCs or a T cell subset sorted from them (not recorded which). This chain connects TRBV7-3 to TRBJ2-1; 10 bases agree with TRBD2. The receptor was derived from an adult woman who had mild COVID-19 (a few samples of this study predate the infection). Cell type and time point are not known. The CDR3 sequence: CASSQHKGTSAYNEQFF. The CDR3, as DNA: TGTGCCAGCAGCCAACATAAGGGGACTAGCGCCTACAATGAGCAGTTCTTC.